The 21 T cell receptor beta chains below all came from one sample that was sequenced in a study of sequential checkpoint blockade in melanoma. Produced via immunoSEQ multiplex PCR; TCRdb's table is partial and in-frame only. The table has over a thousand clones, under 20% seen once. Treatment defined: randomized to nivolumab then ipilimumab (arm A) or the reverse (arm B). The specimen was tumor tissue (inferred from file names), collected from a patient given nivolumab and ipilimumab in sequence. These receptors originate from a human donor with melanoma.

The CDR3 DNA sequence: TGCAGCGCCACCGCGGGCTGGGCCACAGATACGCAGTATTTT. Its protein product is CSATAGWATDTQYF. This sequence joins TRBV29-1 and TRBJ2-3, with a possible D match to TRBD2 (5 bases). The CDR3 covers 14 residues. Per germline, CDR1 SQVTM and CDR2 ANQGSEA. The V gene lost 7 bases and the J gene lost 2 bases, with 16 bases spanning the gap.

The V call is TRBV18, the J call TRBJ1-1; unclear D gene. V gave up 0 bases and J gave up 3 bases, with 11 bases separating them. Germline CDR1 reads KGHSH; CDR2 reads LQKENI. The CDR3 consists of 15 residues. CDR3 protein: CASSPPNAGDTEAFF. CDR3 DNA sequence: TGTGCCAGCTCACCACCGAACGCCGGGGACACTGAAGCTTTCTTT.

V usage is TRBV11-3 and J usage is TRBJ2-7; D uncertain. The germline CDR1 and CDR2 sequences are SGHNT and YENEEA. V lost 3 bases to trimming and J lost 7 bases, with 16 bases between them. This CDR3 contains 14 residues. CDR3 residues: CASSFGPESREQYF. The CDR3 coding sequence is TGTGCCAGCAGCTTCGGGCCGGAGTCTAGGGAGCAGTACTTC.

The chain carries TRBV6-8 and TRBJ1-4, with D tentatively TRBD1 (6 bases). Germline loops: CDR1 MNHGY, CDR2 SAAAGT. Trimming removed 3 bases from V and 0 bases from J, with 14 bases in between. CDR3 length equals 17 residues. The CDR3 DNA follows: TGTGCCAGCAGTTATCCAGGGGATTTCTCAACTAATGAAAAACTGTTTTTT. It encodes CASSYPGDFSTNEKLFF.

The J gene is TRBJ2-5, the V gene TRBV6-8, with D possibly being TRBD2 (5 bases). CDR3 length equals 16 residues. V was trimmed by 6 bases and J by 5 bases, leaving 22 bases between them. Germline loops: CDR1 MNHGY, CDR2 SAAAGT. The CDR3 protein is CASSLCAGPFWETQYF. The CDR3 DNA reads TGTGCCAGCAGCCTCTGCGCGGGCCCCTTTTGGGAGACCCAGTACTTC.

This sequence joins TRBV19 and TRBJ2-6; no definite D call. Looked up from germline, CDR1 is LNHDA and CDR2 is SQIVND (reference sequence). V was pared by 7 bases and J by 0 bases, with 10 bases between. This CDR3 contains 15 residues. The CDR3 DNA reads TGTGCCAGTACTACCCAGATCTCTGGGGCCAACGTCCTGACTTTC. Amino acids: CASTTQISGANVLTF.

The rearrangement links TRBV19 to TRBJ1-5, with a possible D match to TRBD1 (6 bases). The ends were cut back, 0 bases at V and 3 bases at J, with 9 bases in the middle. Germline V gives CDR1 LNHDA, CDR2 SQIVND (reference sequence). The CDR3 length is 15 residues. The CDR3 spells CASSIEGAVNQPQHF. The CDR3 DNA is TGTGCCAGTAGTATAGAGGGGGCTGTCAATCAGCCCCAGCATTTT.

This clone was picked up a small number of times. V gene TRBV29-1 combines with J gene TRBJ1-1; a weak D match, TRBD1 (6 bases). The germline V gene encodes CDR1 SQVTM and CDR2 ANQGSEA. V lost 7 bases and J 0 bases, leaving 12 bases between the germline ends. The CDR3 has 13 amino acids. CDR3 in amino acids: CSGRQDMNTEAFF. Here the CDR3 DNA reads TGCAGCGGAAGACAGGACATGAACACTGAAGCTTTCTTT.

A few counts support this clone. The CDR3 region is CASSVEGARGNEQYF. Here the CDR3 DNA reads TGTGCCAGCAGCGTAGAGGGGGCTCGAGGGAACGAGCAGTACTTC. V is TRBV9 and J is TRBJ2-7; TRBD1 agrees at 7 bases. The CDR3 covers 15 residues. Germline trimming cut 0 bases from V and 5 bases from J; bases unmatched to any gene: 8. The germline V gene encodes CDR1 SGDLS and CDR2 YYNGEE.

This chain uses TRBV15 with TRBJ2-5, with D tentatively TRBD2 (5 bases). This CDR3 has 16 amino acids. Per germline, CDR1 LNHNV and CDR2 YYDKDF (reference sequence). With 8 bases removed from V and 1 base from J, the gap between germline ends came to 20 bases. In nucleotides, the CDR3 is TGTGCCACCGGGGAACCGACCTCTAGCTCCCAAGAGACCCAGTACTTC. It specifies CATGEPTSSSQETQYF.

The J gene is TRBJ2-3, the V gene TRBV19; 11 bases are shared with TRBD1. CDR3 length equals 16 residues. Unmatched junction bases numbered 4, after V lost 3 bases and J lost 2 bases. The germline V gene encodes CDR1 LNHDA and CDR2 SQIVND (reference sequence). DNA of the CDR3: TGTGCCAGTAGTATCGGGACAGGGGGTTTCACAGATACGCAGTATTTT. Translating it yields CASSIGTGGFTDTQYF.

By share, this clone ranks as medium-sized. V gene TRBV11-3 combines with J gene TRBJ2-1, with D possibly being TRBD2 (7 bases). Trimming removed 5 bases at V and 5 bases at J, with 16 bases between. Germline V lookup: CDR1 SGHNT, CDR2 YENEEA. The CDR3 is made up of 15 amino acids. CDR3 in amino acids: CASSQVGGLNNEQFF. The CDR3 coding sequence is TGTGCCAGCAGCCAAGTGGGGGGGCTCAACAATGAGCAGTTCTTC.

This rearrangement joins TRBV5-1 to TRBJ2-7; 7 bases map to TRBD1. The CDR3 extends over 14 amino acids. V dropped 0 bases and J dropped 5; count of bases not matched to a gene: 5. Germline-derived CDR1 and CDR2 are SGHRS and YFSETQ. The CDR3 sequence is CASSLGQGMDEQYF. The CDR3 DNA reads TGCGCCAGCAGCTTGGGACAGGGTATGGACGAGCAGTACTTC.

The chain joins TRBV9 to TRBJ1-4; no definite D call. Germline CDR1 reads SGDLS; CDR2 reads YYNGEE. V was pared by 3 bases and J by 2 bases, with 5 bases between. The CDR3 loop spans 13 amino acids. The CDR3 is CASSGLTNEKLFF. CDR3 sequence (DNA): TGTGCCAGCAGCGGACTTACTAATGAAAAACTGTTTTTT.

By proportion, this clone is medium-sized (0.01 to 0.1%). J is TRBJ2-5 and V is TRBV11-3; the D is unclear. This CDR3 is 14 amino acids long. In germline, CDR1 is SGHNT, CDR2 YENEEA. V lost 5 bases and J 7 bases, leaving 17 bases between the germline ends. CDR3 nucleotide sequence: TGTGCCAGCAGCCCCCTAGGTTCCGGCGGGACCCAGTACTTC. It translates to CASSPLGSGGTQYF. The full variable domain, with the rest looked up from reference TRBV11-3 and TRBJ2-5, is EAGVVQSPRYKIIEKKQPVAFWCNPISGHNTLYWYLQNLGQGPELLIRYENEEAVDDSQLPKDRFSAERLKGVDSTLKIQPAELGDSAVYLCASSPLGSGGTQYFGPGTRLLVL.

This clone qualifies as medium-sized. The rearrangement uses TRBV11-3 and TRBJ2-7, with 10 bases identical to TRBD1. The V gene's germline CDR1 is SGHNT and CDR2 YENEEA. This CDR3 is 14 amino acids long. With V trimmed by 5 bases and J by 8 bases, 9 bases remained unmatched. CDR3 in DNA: TGTGCCAGCAGCCTCAATCGACAGGGGGCTAAGCAGTACTTC. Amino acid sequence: CASSLNRQGAKQYF.

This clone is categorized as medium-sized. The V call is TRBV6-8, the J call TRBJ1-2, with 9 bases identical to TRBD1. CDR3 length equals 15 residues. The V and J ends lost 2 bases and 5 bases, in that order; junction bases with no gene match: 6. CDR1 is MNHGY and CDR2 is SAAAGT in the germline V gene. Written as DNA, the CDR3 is TGTGCCAGCAGTTACCAGGAGACAGGGGGATATGGCTACACCTTC. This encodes CASSYQETGGYGYTF.

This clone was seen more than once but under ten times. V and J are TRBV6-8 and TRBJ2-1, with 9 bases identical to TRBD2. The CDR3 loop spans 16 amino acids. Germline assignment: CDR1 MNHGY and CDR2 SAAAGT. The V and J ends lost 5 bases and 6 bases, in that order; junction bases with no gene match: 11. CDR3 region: CASSAEWGLAFNEQFF. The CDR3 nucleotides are TGTGCCAGCAGTGCGGAATGGGGACTAGCTTTCAATGAGCAGTTCTTC.

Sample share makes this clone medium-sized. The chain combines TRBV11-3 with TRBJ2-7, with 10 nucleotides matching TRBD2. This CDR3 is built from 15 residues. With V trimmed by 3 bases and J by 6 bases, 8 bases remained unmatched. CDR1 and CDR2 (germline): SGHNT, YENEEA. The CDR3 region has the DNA TGTGCCAGCAGCTTCCCTAGCGGGGGACCGGGCGAGCAGTACTTC. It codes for CASSFPSGGPGEQYF.

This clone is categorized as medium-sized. The DNA of the CDR3 is TGTGCCAGCAGCTTAGGAGGGAGCCTGGGGGAGACCCAGTACTTC. Its translation: CASSLGGSLGETQYF. The chain carries TRBV7-6 and TRBJ2-5; TRBD2 is a possible D gene (5 bases). Germline CDR1 and CDR2: SGHVS and FNYEAQ. There are 15 residues in the CDR3. V was clipped by 1 base and J by 5 bases, with 14 bases between them.

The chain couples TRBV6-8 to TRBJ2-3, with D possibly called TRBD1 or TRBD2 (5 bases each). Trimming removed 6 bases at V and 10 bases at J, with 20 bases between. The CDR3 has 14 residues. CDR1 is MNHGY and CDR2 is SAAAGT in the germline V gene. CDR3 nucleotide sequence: TGTGCCAGCAGCCCCTACCGGGACCCCGGTTCGCAGTATTTT. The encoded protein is CASSPYRDPGSQYF.